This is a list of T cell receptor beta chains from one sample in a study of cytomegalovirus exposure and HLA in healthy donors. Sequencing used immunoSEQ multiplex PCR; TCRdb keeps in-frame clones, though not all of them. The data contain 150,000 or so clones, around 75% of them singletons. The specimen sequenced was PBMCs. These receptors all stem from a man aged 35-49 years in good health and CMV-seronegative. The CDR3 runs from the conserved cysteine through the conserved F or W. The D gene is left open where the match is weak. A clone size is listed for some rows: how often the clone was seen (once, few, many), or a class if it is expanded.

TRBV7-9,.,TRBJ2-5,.,TGTGCCAGCAGCCGTCAGACTAGTCCTGTGGAGACCCAGTACTTC,CASSRQTSPVETQYF
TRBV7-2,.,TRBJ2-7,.,TGTGCCAGCAGCTTAGTATCCAGCGGAACCTACGAGCAGTACTTC,CASSLVSSGTYEQYF
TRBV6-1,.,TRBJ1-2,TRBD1,TGTGCCAGCAGTGACACCGGGACAGGGGGCTACACCTTC,CASSDTGTGGYTF
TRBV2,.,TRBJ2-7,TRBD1,TGTGCCAGCAGTGAAGATCAGGTCAGGGGGCGGCTCGAGCAGTACTTC,CASSEDQVRGRLEQYF
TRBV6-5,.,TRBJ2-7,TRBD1,TGTGCCAGCAGTCCGATAAGGACAGGGGGAAGCGAGCAGTACTTC,CASSPIRTGGSEQYF
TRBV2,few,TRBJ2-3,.,TGTGCCAGCGGGGGGAGAGGTGGGCAGTATTTT,CASGGRGGQYF
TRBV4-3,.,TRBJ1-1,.,TGCGCCAGCAGCCAAGTAAAGGGGGTTATGGCTTTCTTT,CASSQVKGVMAFF
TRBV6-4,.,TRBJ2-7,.,TGTGCCAGCAAAATGCGGGACTCACTTAGCTCCTACGAGCAGTACTTC,CASKMRDSLSSYEQYF
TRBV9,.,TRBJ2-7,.,TGTGCCAGCAGCGCCAAGACAGGAACCTACGAGCAGTACTTC,CASSAKTGTYEQYF
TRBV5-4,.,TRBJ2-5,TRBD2,TGTGCCAGCAGCTTTATTGGACTAGCGGGGGGGGGAGAGACCCAGTACTTC,CASSFIGLAGGGETQYF
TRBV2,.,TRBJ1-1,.,TGTGCCAGCAGGGCAACCAGGGAAATGAACACTGAAGCTTTCTTT,CASRATREMNTEAFF
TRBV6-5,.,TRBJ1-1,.,TGTGCCATCAGCCGGGAAAAGAGCACTGAAGCTTTCTTT,CAISREKSTEAFF
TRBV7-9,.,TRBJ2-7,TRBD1,TGTGCCAGCAGCCTCCGGACAGGTTTCTCCTACGAGCAGTACTTC,CASSLRTGFSYEQYF
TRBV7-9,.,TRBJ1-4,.,TGTGCCAGCAGCTTAGGGCAGGCAAATGAAAAACTGTTTTTT,CASSLGQANEKLFF
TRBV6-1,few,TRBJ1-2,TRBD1,TGTGCCAGCACCGGAACCCGGACAGGGCCTAGCTACACCTTC,CASTGTRTGPSYTF
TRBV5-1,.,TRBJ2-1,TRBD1,TGCGCCAGCAGCCTAGGACAGGGGGGAGTGAATGAGCAGTTCTTC,CASSLGQGGVNEQFF
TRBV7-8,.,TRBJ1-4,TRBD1,TGTGCCAGCAGCGCAACAGGGGAGGCTGAAAAACTGTTTTTT,CASSATGEAEKLFF
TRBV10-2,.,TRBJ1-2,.,TGCGCCAGCAGTGGGACTTTCCCCGGCTACACCTTC,CASSGTFPGYTF
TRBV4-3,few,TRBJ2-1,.,TGCGCCAGCAGCCAAGAAAGGGGCGGTGAGCAGTTCTTC,CASSQERGGEQFF
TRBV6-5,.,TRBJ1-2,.,TGTGCCAGCACCCAACGGGGGGCCGCGATGGATGGCTACACCTTC,CASTQRGAAMDGYTF
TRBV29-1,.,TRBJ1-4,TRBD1,TGCAGCGTTGACTTGGGACAGCTAAATGAAAAACTGTTTTTT,CSVDLGQLNEKLFF
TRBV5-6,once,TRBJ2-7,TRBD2,TGTGCCAGCAGCTTGGCCAAAGCTAGCGGGGGTCTATCCTACGAGCAGTACTTC,CASSLAKASGGLSYEQYF
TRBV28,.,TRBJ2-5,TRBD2,TGTGCCAGCAGTTTAGGTCTAACTAGCGATTGGCCAGAGACCCAGTACTTC,CASSLGLTSDWPETQYF
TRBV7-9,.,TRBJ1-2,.,TGTGCCATCTGGCCGGCCGAGGAGGGGTATGGCTACACCTTC,CAIWPAEEGYGYTF
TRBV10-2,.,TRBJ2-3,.,TGCGCCAGCAGTGGGATAACAGGGTATCTCGCAGATACGCAGTATTTT,CASSGITGYLADTQYF
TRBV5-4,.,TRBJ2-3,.,TGTGCCAGCAGCTTGGGCGGGGCGGGCACAGATACGCAGTATTTT,CASSLGGAGTDTQYF
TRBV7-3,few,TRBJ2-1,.,TGTGCCAGCAGCCCAAGCAGGGTCGATGAGCAGTTCTTC,CASSPSRVDEQFF
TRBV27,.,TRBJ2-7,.,TGTGCCAGCTGCCCACGGGGGATCCCCTACGAGCAGTACTTC,CASCPRGIPYEQYF
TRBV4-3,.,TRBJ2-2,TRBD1,TGCGCCAGCAGCCACGTTCCAGGGGGTGTTTACACCGGGGAGCTGTTTTTT,CASSHVPGGVYTGELFF
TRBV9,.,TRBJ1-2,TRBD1,TGTGCCAGCAGCGGACTTACAGGGGGCGGGGGCTACACCTTC,CASSGLTGGGGYTF
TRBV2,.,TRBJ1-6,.,TGTGCCAGCAGTGAAGACAGAGAAAATTCACCCCTCCACTTT,CASSEDRENSPLHF
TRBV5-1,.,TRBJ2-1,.,TGCGCCAGCAGCTTGTTTCTACAGGGTGGTGGTGAGCAGTTCTTC,CASSLFLQGGGEQFF
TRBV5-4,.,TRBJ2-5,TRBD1,TGTGCCAGCAGCGTTCGACAGGGTGGAGAGACCCAGTACTTC,CASSVRQGGETQYF
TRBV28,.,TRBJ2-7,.,TGTGCCAGCAGTTCGGGGGGCGGGGGCGAGCAGTACTTC,CASSSGGGGEQYF
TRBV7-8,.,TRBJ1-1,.,TGTGCCAGCAGCACCCGGGGGGCCTTGAACACTGAAGCTTTCTTT,CASSTRGALNTEAFF
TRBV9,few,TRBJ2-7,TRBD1,TGTGCCAGCAGCGTAGATGACGGGACAGTCGCCTACGAGCAGTACTTC,CASSVDDGTVAYEQYF